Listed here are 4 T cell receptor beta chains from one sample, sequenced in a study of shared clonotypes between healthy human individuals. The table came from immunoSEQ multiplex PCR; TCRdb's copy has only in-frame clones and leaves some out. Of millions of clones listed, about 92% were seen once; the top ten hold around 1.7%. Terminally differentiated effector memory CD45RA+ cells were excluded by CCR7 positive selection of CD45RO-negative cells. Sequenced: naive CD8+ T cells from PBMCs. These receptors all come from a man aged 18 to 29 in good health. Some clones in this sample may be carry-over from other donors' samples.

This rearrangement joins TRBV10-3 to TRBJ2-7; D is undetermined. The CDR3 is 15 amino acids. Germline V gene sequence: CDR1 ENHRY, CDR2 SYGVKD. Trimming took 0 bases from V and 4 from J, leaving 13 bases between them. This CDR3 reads CAISESIEAGYEQYF. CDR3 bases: TGTGCCATCAGTGAGTCCATAGAGGCCGGGTACGAGCAGTACTTC.

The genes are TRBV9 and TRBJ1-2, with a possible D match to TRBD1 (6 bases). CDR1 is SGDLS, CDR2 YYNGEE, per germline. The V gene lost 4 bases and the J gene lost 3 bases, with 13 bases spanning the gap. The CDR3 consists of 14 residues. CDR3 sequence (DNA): TGTGCCAGCAGCCCTTGGGACAAGGACTATGGCTACACCTTC. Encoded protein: CASSPWDKDYGYTF.

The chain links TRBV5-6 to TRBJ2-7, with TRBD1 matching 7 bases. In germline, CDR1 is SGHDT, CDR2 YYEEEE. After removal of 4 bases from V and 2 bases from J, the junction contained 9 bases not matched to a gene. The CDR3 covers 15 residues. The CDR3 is CASSADPGTAYEQYF. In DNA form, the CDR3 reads TGTGCCAGCAGCGCAGACCCCGGGACAGCCTACGAGCAGTACTTC. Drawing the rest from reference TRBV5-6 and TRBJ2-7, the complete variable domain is DAGVTQSPTHLIKTRGQQVTLRCSPKSGHDTVSWYQQALGQGPQFIFQYYEEEERQRGNFPDRFSGHQFPNYSSELNVNALLLGDSALYLCASSADPGTAYEQYFGPGTRLTVT.

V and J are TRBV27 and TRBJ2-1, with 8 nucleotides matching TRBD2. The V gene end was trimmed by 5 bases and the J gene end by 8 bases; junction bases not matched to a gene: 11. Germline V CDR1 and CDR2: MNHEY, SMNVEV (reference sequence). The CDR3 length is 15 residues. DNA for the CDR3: TGTGCCAGCAGTCCCGCCGGGACTAGTTTCGATGAGCAGTTCTTC. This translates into CASSPAGTSFDEQFF.